The 2 T cell receptor beta chains reported below all come from one sample, sequenced in a study of blood T cell repertoires in COVID-19. Libraries were prepared by immunoSEQ multiplex PCR; TCRdb keeps only in-frame clonotypes and omits some of them. Here the sample spans tens of thousands of clones, roughly 89% being singletons. What was sequenced was peripheral blood. These receptors all come from a woman at least 80 years old with acute or convalescent COVID-19.

The chain recombines TRBV30 with TRBJ2-7; unclear D gene. CDR1 and CDR2 (germline): GTSNPN, SVGIG (reference sequence). The CDR3 covers 14 residues. Trimming removed 0 bases at V and 0 bases at J, with 9 bases between. This CDR3 reads CAWSVRHSSYEQYF. The CDR3 coding sequence is TGTGCCTGGAGTGTACGCCATAGCTCCTACGAGCAGTACTTC. The complete variable domain, with remaining parts taken from reference TRBV30 and TRBJ2-7, reads SQTIHQWPATLVQPVGSPLSLECTVEGTSNPNLYWYRQAAGRGLQLLFYSVGIGQISSEVPQNLSASRPQDRQFILSSKKLLLSDSGFYLCAWSVRHSSYEQYFGPGTRLTVT.

The gene calls are TRBV29-1 and TRBJ2-7; TRBD1 aligns across 9 bases. CDR1 and CDR2 from the germline V gene are SQVTM and ANQGSEA. V shed 8 bases, J shed 3 bases, and the junction held 5 bases outside the gene matches. The CDR3 runs 12 residues. The CDR3 reads CSPDRGCYEQYV. For the CDR3, the DNA is TGCAGCCCTGACAGGGGGTGCTACGAGCAGTACGTC.